This T cell receptor beta chain is from a study of regulatory T cells in long-lasting Graves disease. Libraries of TCR beta came from iRepertoire HTBI primers plus Arm-PCR of CDR3 regions. TCRdb analysed the multiplex PCR reads with MiXCR anew, one entry per CDR3 protein. The table records a few hundred thousand distinct CDR3 sequences, around 24% of them present only once. V shed 3 bases and J shed 5 bases, with 10 bases lying between them. Per germline, CDR1 DFQATT and CDR2 SNEGSKA (reference sequence). The CDR3 contains 13 residues. The time point: persistent/refractory GD, antithyroid drugs over 5 years with positive TRAb. Researchers made the TCR library from RNA that was extracted from PBMCs.

This chain connects TRBV20-1 to TRBJ2-2; D gene uncertain. The origin of this receptor is a female donor with Graves disease. The sample here was peripheral blood mononuclear cells (PBMCs), taken when the disease was refractory, from a patient treated with antithyroid drugs. CDR3 sequence: CSAREKGTGELFF. DNA for the CDR3: TGCAGTGCTAGGGAGAAGGGAACCGGGGAGCTGTTTTTT.